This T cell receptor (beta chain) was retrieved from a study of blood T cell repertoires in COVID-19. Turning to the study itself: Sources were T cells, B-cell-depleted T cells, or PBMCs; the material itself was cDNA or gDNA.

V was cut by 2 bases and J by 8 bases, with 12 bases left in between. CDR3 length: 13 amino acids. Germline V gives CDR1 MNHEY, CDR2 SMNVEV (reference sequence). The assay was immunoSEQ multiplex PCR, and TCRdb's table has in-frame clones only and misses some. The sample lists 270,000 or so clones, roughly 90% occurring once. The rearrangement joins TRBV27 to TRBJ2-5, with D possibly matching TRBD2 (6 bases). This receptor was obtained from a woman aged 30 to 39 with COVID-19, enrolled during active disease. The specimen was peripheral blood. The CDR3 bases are TGTGCCAGCAGTTTAGCCCCGGGGGTAACCCAGTACTTC. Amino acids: CASSLAPGVTQYF.